Sequencing of this T cell receptor beta chain was carried out in a study of beta chain features in type 1 diabetes. Study-wide points: A moderate, significant TCRB CDR3 shortening appeared in type 1 diabetes across four CD4+ subsets. A potential PCR bias toward shorter templates would be equal in patient and control samples.

The investigators reverse transcribed all of the isolated RNA, so they sequenced expressed TCRB transcripts. The table came from immunoSEQ multiplex PCR; TCRdb's copy has only in-frame clones and leaves some out. The sample consists of about 340,000 clones, around 8.5% of them appearing once. Details on this clone: Its antigen is unidentified.

The J segment lost 2 bases and the V segment lost 7 bases, leaving 2 bases of the junction unmatched. Looked up from germline, CDR1 is MNHEY and CDR2 is SVGAGI. This CDR3 has 13 residues. The chain links TRBV6-5 to TRBJ2-1; 7 positions agree with TRBD1. The sequenced sample consisted of central memory CD4+ T cells from blood. The clonotype was recovered from a man aged 25 to 40 with type 1 diabetes. CDR3 nucleotides: TGTGCCAGCAACAGGGGCACCTACAATGAGCAGTTCTTC. The encoded protein is CASNRGTYNEQFF.